This T cell receptor (beta chain) was captured by sequencing in a study of blood T cell repertoires in COVID-19. Background on the study: T cells, B-cell-depleted T cells, or PBMCs provided the cDNA or gDNA that served as material.

V was clipped by 1 base and J by 4 bases, with 13 bases between them. The CDR3 runs 15 residues. Germline loops: CDR1 MNHEY, CDR2 SVGAGI. Original processing notes: Amplification with reference gene primers provided the estimates of nucleated cell counts. Assay used: immunoSEQ multiplex PCR; TCRdb lists only in-frame clones, some missing. Clone size and the V and J calls come from that table; the DNA yielded D and trimming. The data show some 71,000 clones, around 87% seen once. V and J are TRBV6-5 and TRBJ1-1, with D possibly matching TRBD1 (6 bases). The sequenced sample was peripheral blood. This TCR was sampled from a man aged 45-60 years with acute or convalescent COVID-19. The CDR3 protein is CASSYWGRGATEAFF. CDR3 coding DNA: TGTGCCAGCAGTTACTGGGGCAGGGGAGCCACTGAAGCTTTCTTT.